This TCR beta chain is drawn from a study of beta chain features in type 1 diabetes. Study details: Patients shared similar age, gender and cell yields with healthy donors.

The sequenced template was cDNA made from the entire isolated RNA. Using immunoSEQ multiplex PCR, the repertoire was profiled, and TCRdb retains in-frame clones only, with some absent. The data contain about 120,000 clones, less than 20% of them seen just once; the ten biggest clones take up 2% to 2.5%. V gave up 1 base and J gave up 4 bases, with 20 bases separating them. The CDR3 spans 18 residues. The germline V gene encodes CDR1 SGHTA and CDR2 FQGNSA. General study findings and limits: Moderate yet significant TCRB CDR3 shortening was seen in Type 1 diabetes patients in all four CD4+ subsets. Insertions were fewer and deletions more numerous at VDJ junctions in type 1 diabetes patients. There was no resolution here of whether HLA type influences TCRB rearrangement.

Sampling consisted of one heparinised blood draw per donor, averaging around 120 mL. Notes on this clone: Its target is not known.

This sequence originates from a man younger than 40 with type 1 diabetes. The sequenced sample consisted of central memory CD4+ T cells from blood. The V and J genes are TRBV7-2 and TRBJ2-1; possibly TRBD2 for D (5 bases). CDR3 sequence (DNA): TGTGCCAGCAGCTTAGTCGGTGGGGATCGAAGGAGGTACAATGAGCAGTTCTTC. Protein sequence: CASSLVGGDRRRYNEQFF. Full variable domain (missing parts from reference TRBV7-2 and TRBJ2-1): GAGVSQSPSNKVTEKGKDVELRCDPISGHTALYWYRQSLGQGLEFLIYFQGNSAPDKSGLPSDRFSAERTGGSVSTLTIQRTQQEDSAVYLCASSLVGGDRRRYNEQFFGPGTRLTVL.